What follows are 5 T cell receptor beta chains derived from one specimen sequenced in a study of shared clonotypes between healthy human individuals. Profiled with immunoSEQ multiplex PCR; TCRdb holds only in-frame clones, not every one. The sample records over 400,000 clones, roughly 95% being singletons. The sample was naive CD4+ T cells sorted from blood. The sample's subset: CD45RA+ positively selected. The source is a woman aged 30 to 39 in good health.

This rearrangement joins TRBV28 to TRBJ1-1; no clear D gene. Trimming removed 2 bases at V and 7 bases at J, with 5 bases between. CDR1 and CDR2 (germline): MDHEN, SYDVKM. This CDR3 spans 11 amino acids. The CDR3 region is CASSLRDEAFF. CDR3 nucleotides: TGTGCCAGCAGTTTACGGGATGAAGCTTTCTTT.

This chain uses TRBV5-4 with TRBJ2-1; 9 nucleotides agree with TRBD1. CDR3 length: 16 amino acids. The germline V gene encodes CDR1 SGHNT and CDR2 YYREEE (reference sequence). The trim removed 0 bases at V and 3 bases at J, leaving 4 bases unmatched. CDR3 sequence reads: CASSLGGTGNYNEQFF. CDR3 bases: TGTGCCAGCAGCTTGGGCGGGACAGGGAACTACAATGAGCAGTTCTTC.

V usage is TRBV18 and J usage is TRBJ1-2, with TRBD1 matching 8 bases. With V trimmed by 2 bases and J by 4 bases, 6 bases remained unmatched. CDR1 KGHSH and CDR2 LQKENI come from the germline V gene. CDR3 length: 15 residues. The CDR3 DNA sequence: TGTGCCAGCTCACCAGCTTCCGGACAGGGCTATGGCTACACCTTC. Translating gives CASSPASGQGYGYTF.

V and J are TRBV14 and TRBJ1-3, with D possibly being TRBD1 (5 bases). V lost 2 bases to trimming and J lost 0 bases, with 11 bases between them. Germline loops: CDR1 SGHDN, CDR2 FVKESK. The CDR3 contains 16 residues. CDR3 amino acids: CASSQLTELSGNTIYF. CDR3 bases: TGTGCCAGCAGCCAACTGACAGAACTCTCTGGAAACACCATATATTTT.

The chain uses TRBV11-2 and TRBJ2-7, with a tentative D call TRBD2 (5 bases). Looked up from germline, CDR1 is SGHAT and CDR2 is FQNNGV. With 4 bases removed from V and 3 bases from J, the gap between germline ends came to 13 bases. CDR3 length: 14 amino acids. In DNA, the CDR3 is TGTGCCAGCAGCTCACTCACTAGATTCTACGAGCAGTACTTC. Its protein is CASSSLTRFYEQYF.